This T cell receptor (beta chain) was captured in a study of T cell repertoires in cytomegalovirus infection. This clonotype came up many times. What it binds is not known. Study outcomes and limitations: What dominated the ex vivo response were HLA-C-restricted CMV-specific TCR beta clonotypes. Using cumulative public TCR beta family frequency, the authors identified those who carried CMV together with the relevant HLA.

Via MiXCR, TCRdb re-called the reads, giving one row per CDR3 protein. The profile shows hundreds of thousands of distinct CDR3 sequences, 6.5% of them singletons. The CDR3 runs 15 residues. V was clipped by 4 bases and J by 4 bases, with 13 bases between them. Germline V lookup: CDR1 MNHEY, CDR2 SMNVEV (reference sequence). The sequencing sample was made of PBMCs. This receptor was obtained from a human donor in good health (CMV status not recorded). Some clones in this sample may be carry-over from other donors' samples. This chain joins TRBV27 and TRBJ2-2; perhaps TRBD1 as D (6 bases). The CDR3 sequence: CASSWDMRGTGELFF. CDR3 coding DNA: TGTGCCAGCAGTTGGGACATGAGGGGCACCGGGGAGCTGTTTTTT.